The TCR beta chain described here comes from a study of cytotoxic CD8 clonotypes in ibrutinib-treated CLL. Study-level points and caveats: Clonality was elevated at ibrutinib response and had returned toward baseline at progression.

The protocol was immunoSEQ multiplex PCR, while the TCRdb copy is restricted to in-frame clones and leaves out a portion. This sample has fewer than 400,000 clones, with about 61% found just once. The sample holds a few counts of this clone. Its antigen is unidentified. The germline CDR1 and CDR2 sequences are SGHVS and FQNEAQ. Trimming removed 3 bases from V and 1 base from J, with 19 bases in between. The CDR3 consists of 17 residues. This chain joins TRBV7-8 and TRBJ2-7; D ambiguous. This TCR was recovered from a human donor with chronic lymphocytic leukemia. The sample in question was PBMCs, obtained after 36 months of ibrutinib treatment. CDR3 amino acids: CASSFEPGPAFSYEQYF. The CDR3 nucleotides read TGTGCCAGCAGCTTCGAACCGGGCCCTGCCTTTTCCTACGAGCAGTACTTC.